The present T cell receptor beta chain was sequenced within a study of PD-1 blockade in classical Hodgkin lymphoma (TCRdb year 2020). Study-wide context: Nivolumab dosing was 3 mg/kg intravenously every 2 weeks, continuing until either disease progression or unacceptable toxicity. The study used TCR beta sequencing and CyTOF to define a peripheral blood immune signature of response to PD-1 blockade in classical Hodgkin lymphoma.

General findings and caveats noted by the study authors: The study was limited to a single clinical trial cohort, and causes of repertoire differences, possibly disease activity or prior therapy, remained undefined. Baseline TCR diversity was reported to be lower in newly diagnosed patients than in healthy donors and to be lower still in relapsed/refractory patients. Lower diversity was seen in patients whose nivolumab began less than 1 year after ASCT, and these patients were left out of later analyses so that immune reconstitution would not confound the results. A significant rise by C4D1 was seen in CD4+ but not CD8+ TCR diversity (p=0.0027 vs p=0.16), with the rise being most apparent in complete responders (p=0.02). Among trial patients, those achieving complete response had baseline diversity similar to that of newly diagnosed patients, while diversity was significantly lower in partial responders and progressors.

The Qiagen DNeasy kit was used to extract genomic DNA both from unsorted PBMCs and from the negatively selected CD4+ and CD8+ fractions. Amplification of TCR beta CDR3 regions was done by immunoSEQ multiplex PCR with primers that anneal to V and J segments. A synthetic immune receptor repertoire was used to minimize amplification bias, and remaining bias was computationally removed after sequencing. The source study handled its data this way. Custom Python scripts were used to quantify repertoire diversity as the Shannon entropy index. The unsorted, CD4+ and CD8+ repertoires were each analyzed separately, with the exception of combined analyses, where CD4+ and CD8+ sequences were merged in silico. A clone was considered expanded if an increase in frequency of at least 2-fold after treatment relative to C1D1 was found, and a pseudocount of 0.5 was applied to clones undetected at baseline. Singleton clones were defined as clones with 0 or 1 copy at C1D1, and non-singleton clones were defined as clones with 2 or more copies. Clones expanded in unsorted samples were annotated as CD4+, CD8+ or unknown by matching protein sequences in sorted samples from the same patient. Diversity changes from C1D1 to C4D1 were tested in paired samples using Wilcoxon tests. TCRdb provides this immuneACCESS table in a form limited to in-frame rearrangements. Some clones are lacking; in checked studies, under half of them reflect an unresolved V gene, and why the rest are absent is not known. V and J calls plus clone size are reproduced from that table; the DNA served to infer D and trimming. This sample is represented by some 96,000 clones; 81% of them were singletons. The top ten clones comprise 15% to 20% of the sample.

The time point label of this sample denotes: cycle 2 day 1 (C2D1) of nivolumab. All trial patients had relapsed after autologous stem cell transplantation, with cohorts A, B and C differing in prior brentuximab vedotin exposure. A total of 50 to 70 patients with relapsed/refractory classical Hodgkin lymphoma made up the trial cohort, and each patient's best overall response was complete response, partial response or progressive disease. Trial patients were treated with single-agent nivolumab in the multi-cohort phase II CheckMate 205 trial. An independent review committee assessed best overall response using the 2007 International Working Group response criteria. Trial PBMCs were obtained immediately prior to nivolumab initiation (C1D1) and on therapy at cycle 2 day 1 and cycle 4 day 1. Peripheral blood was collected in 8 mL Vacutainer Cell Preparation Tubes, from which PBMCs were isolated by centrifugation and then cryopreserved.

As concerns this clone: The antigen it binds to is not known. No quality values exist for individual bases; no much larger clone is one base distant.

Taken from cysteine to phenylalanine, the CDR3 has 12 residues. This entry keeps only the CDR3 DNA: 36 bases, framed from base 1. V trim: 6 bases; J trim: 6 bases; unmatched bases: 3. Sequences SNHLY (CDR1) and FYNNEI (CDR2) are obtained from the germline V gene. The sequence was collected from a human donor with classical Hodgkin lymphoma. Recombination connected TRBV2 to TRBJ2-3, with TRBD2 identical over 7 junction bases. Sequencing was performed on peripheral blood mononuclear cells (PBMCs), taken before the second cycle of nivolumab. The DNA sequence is TGTGCCAGCAGGGAACTAGCGGATACGCAGTATTTT. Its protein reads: CASRELADTQYF.